This T cell receptor (beta chain) was sequenced in a study of radiation and T cells in renal cell carcinoma. About the research overall: Nephrectomy followed 15 Gy stereotactic body radiation by 4 weeks.

Points on this clone: Its antigen is still unknown.

The germline CDR1 and CDR2 sequences are MNHEY and SMNVEV (reference sequence). The length of the CDR3 is 16 residues. V lost 5 bases to trimming and J lost 7 bases, with 21 bases between them. Study results and limitations: In blood, top tumor clones expanded by 2 weeks, shrinking by 4.

The time point was: baseline pretreatment blood. Treatment in this sample: 15 Gy SBRT to primary tumor, nephrectomy 4 weeks later. After SBRT, blood was collected at 2 and 4 weeks, plus baseline. The method was immunoSEQ multiplex PCR; TCRdb's version includes in-frame clones alone and lacks a portion of them. The sample has about 130,000 clones, around 80% seen once; the top ten hold around 3%. Sequencing was performed on blood, taken from a patient whose treatment included radiotherapy and nephrectomy. This TCR derives from a woman between 55 and 75 years old with renal cell carcinoma. The V call is TRBV27, the J call TRBJ2-1; D is perhaps TRBD2 (6 bases). In nucleotides, the CDR3 is TGTGCCAGCAGTCCAACTGGGACTTCAGCGGTTAATGAGCAGTTCTTC. Its translation is CASSPTGTSAVNEQFF.